This T cell receptor (beta chain) originates from a study of T cell repertoires in cytomegalovirus infection (dated by TCRdb to between 2018 and 2021). About the investigation overall: Peptide stimulations targeted recently identified HLA-C-restricted CMV epitopes, whose presentation resists viral immunomodulation, together with well-studied HLA-B-restricted epitopes. The HLA type of each donor mattered for the analysis, because public TCR beta signatures pointed to carriage of CMV infection along with the matching HLA type.

TCRdb shows the sequencer as Illumina HiSeq 1500. The public reads were run again by TCRdb, first through fastp at Q25 and then through MiXCR, and only productive beta chains were kept. Each entry merges the rows of one CDR3 protein and shows their most common DNA and genes. This sample lists about 400,000 distinct CDR3 sequences; about a third were detected once. About 13% of the sample is in the top ten clones. Regarding this clonotype: Its antigen is currently not known. Base qualities were left out, and no much larger clone turns up one base away.

Findings and caveats that apply to the study as a whole: The ex vivo response was dominated by HLA-C-restricted CMV-specific TCR beta clonotypes, which also provided the single most frequent clonotype in two of eight donors. Carriers of CMV infection plus the relevant HLA type were discriminated by the cumulative frequency of public TCR beta family members in the study cohort and in an independent roughly 350-donor cohort.

V trim: 6 bases; J trim: 6 bases; unmatched bases: 10. The CDR3 starts with the cysteine, ends with the phenylalanine, and has 14 residues. Only the CDR3 portion is preserved as DNA: 42 bases, with reading frame beginning at the first base. The treatment or condition label corresponds to: in vitro stimulation with specific CMV peptide epitopes to enrich CMV-specific T cells. This TCR derives from a human donor in good health (CMV status not recorded). Some clones in this sample may be carry-over from other donors' samples. The rearranged segments are TRBV12-3 or TRBV12-4 and TRBJ1-1; a stretch of 7 junction bases matches TRBD1. The specimen comprised cultured PBMCs, sampled from culture after CMV antigen stimulation. The CDR3 region reads CASSYRGEFSEAFF. Read as DNA, the sequence is TGTGCCAGCAGCTACAGGGGAGAGTTTTCTGAAGCTTTCTTT.